These T cell receptor beta chains were read from a single sample in a study of blood T cells in healthy people across ages. One entry per CDR3 protein, called by TCRdb with MiXCR from the 5' RACE reads. The top ten clones hold around 23% of a sample with around 1,800,000 distinct CDR3 sequences, about two fifths of them seen once. Sequenced sample: blood. Receptors were obtained from a human donor in good health. The CDR3 runs from the conserved cysteine through the conserved F or W. The D gene is left open where the match is weak. Clone size, where shown, is once, few, many, or a class for clones that have expanded.

size: NA
J: TRBJ2-1
length: 14
V: TRBV11-2
D: TRBD1
CDR3: CASSFGTAKNEQFF
DNA: TGTGCCAGCAGCTTCGGGACAGCGAAGAATGAGCAGTTCTTC

size: few
J: TRBJ2-3
length: 15
V: TRBV7-8
D: NA
CDR3: CASSLRYTATDTQYF
DNA: TGTGCCAGCAGCTTACGGTACACAGCCACAGATACGCAGTATTTT

size: NA
J: TRBJ2-5
length: 15
V: TRBV10-3
D: TRBD1
CDR3: CAIRAGGALEETQYF
DNA: TGTGCCATCAGGGCAGGGGGTGCTTTAGAAGAGACCCAGTACTTC

size: few
J: TRBJ2-5
length: 14
V: TRBV5-1
D: TRBD2
CDR3: CASSSGLELETQYF
DNA: TGCGCCAGCAGCTCGGGACTAGAGTTGGAGACCCAGTACTTC

size: few
J: TRBJ1-2
length: 15
V: TRBV24-1
D: TRBD1
CDR3: CATSFLDRVNYGYTF
DNA: TGTGCCACCAGTTTTCTCGACAGGGTAAACTATGGCTACACCTTC

size: few
J: TRBJ1-1
length: 13
V: TRBV29-1
D: NA
CDR3: CSVGTAGGTEAFF
DNA: TGCAGCGTGGGGACGGCGGGAGGCACTGAAGCTTTCTTT

size: many
J: TRBJ1-5
length: 15
V: TRBV12-3/TRBV12-4
D: NA
CDR3: CASRPGGGSNQPQHF
DNA: TGTGCCAGCAGGCCCGGAGGTGGGAGCAATCAGCCCCAGCATTTT

size: NA
J: TRBJ1-4
length: 14
V: TRBV2
D: NA
CDR3: CASSELGSHGKRFF
DNA: TGTGCCAGCAGTGAATTGGGCTCCCACGGAAAACGGTTTTTT

size: NA
J: TRBJ1-6
length: 15
V: TRBV6-2/TRBV6-3
D: TRBD1
CDR3: CASSYITGGNSPLHF
DNA: TGTGCCAGCAGTTACATCACAGGGGGGAATTCACCCCTCCACTTT

size: few
J: TRBJ1-1
length: 14
V: TRBV29-1
D: NA
CDR3: CSVVSGLHRPEAFF
DNA: TGCAGCGTTGTCTCTGGCCTACACCGCCCTGAAGCTTTCTTT

size: NA
J: TRBJ2-5
length: 12
V: TRBV15
D: NA
CDR3: CATQEGEETQYF
DNA: TGTGCCACCCAGGAGGGGGAAGAGACCCAGTACTTC

size: few
J: TRBJ1-2
length: 13
V: TRBV7-6
D: TRBD1
CDR3: CASSHDRDYGYTF
DNA: TGTGCCAGCAGCCACGACAGGGACTATGGCTACACCTTC

size: few
J: TRBJ2-3
length: 14
V: TRBV29-1
D: TRBD1
CDR3: CSVTGQISTDTQYF
DNA: TGCAGCGTCACGGGACAGATAAGCACAGATACGCAGTATTTT

size: NA
J: TRBJ1-1
length: 15
V: TRBV7-2
D: NA
CDR3: CASSLHLRISTEAFF
DNA: TGTGCCAGCAGCTTACATTTGCGGATCTCCACTGAAGCTTTCTTT

size: NA
J: TRBJ1-2
length: 15
V: TRBV7-3
D: TRBD1
CDR3: CASSKGTATNYGYTF
DNA: TGTGCCAGCAGCAAGGGGACAGCGACTAACTATGGCTACACCTTC

size: few
J: TRBJ2-1
length: 15
V: TRBV7-3
D: TRBD2
CDR3: CASSFSSGGWNEQFF
DNA: TGTGCCAGCAGCTTCTCTAGCGGGGGGTGGAATGAGCAGTTCTTC

size: few
J: TRBJ1-2
length: 15
V: TRBV27
D: NA
CDR3: CASSLSDSTFYDYTF
DNA: TGTGCCAGCAGTTTATCCGACAGTACCTTCTATGACTACACCTTC

size: few
J: TRBJ2-3
length: 15
V: TRBV20-1
D: NA
CDR3: CSARDPSSSTDTQYF
DNA: TGCAGTGCTAGAGATCCTTCATCTAGCACAGATACGCAGTATTTT

size: NA
J: TRBJ2-7
length: 14
V: TRBV9
D: NA
CDR3: CASSVAGCPYEQYF
DNA: TGTGCCAGCAGCGTAGCCGGATGCCCCTACGAGCAGTACTTC

size: NA
J: TRBJ2-7
length: 13
V: TRBV20-1
D: NA
CDR3: CSASSPASYEQYF
DNA: TGCAGTGCTAGCTCTCCTGCCTCCTACGAGCAGTACTTC

size: NA
J: TRBJ1-1
length: 17
V: TRBV13
D: TRBD1
CDR3: CASSLGTGTGAWTEAFF
DNA: TGTGCCAGCAGCTTAGGGACCGGGACAGGGGCATGGACTGAAGCTTTCTTT

size: NA
J: TRBJ2-7
length: 15
V: TRBV5-1
D: TRBD2
CDR3: CASSLNSGGGYEQYF
DNA: TGCGCCAGCAGCTTGAATAGCGGGGGGGGCTACGAGCAGTACTTC

size: NA
J: TRBJ2-5
length: 17
V: TRBV10-3
D: TRBD2
CDR3: CATGPASAGEGKETQYF
DNA: TGTGCCACCGGGCCGGCCTCAGCGGGGGAAGGAAAAGAGACCCAGTACTTC

size: NA
J: TRBJ1-1
length: 13
V: TRBV9
D: TRBD1
CDR3: CASSAAGGTEAFF
DNA: TGTGCCAGCAGTGCAGCAGGGGGCACTGAAGCTTTCTTT

size: NA
J: TRBJ2-4
length: 16
V: TRBV12-3/TRBV12-4
D: TRBD2
CDR3: CASSLGAGGPINIQYF
DNA: TGTGCCAGCAGCCTAGGGGCGGGGGGGCCTATTAACATTCAGTACTTC

size: NA
J: TRBJ1-1
length: 14
V: TRBV6-2/TRBV6-3
D: TRBD1
CDR3: CASTKTGRSTEAFF
DNA: TGTGCCAGCACAAAGACAGGGAGGAGCACTGAAGCTTTCTTT

size: NA
J: TRBJ1-2
length: 17
V: TRBV7-6
D: TRBD1
CDR3: CASSSGARGQGLYGYTF
DNA: TGTGCCAGCAGCTCCGGGGCCCGAGGACAGGGTCTCTATGGCTACACCTTC

size: few
J: TRBJ1-6
length: 14
V: TRBV5-8
D: NA
CDR3: CASSLVGYNSPLHF
DNA: TGTGCCAGCAGCTTAGTGGGATATAATTCACCCCTCCACTTT

size: NA
J: TRBJ2-3
length: 14
V: TRBV11-3
D: NA
CDR3: CASSLGRGKDTQYF
DNA: TGTGCCAGCAGCTTAGGCCGGGGCAAAGATACGCAGTATTTT

size: few
J: TRBJ2-2
length: 16
V: TRBV25-1
D: NA
CDR3: CASSEFGQGNTGELFF
DNA: TGTGCCAGCAGTGAATTTGGGCAGGGAAACACCGGGGAGCTGTTTTTT

size: few
J: TRBJ2-3
length: 16
V: TRBV5-1
D: TRBD1
CDR3: CASSLDRGFFTDTQYF
DNA: TGCGCCAGCAGCTTGGACAGGGGGTTTTTCACAGATACGCAGTATTTT

size: many
J: TRBJ2-1
length: 13
V: TRBV5-1
D: NA
CDR3: CASSLLLNNEQFF
DNA: TGCGCCAGCAGCTTGTTGCTAAACAATGAGCAGTTCTTC

size: NA
J: TRBJ1-2
length: 16
V: TRBV4-1
D: NA
CDR3: CASSQGCRRRDYGYTF
DNA: TGCGCCAGCAGCCAAGGTTGTCGACGCAGAGACTATGGCTACACCTTC

size: NA
J: TRBJ2-7
length: 14
V: TRBV7-9
D: NA
CDR3: CASSIQDSTYEQYF
DNA: TGTGCCAGCAGCATTCAGGACTCGACCTACGAGCAGTACTTC

size: NA
J: TRBJ2-7
length: 15
V: TRBV3-1
D: NA
CDR3: CASSQNVGNGGEQYF
DNA: TGTGCCAGCAGCCAGAATGTCGGGAACGGGGGCGAGCAGTACTTC

size: few
J: TRBJ1-2
length: 16
V: TRBV28
D: TRBD1
CDR3: CASGPPRGGLNYGYTF
DNA: TGTGCCAGCGGCCCCCCCAGGGGGGGCCTTAACTATGGCTACACCTTC

size: NA
J: TRBJ2-7
length: 13
V: TRBV12-3/TRBV12-4
D: NA
CDR3: CASSLDVARRQYF
DNA: TGTGCCAGCAGTTTAGATGTTGCGCGGCGGCAGTACTTC

size: few
J: TRBJ1-1
length: 16
V: TRBV7-9
D: TRBD1
CDR3: CASSYTGTGGGYEAFF
DNA: TGTGCCAGCAGCTATACCGGGACAGGGGGCGGATATGAAGCTTTCTTT

size: NA
J: TRBJ2-2
length: 13
V: TRBV7-2
D: NA
CDR3: CASSIRAVGELFF
DNA: TGTGCCAGCAGTATTAGGGCGGTCGGGGAGCTGTTTTTT

size: few
J: TRBJ2-1
length: 16
V: TRBV7-8
D: TRBD2
CDR3: CASSHGEAGIYNEQFF
DNA: TGTGCCAGCAGCCACGGGGAAGCGGGGATTTACAATGAGCAGTTCTTC

size: NA
J: TRBJ1-2
length: 17
V: TRBV4-2
D: NA
CDR3: CASSQDTAGNTNYGYTF
DNA: TGTGCCAGCAGCCAAGATACCGCCGGTAATACTAACTATGGCTACACCTTC

size: NA
J: TRBJ1-2
length: 12
V: TRBV15
D: NA
CDR3: CATSRKNYGYTF
DNA: TGTGCCACCAGCAGGAAAAACTATGGCTACACCTTC

size: NA
J: TRBJ2-5
length: 17
V: TRBV14
D: TRBD2
CDR3: CASSQVGGLAGLETQYF
DNA: TGTGCCAGCAGCCAAGTCGGGGGACTAGCGGGATTAGAGACCCAGTACTTC

size: NA
J: TRBJ1-2
length: 15
V: TRBV25-1
D: NA
CDR3: CASSEYIGVDLGYTF
DNA: TGTGCCAGCAGTGAATATATCGGGGTGGATCTCGGCTACACCTTC

size: few
J: TRBJ2-7
length: 16
V: TRBV7-2
D: TRBD1
CDR3: CASSYKSGQGNNEQYF
DNA: TGTGCCAGCAGCTACAAATCGGGACAGGGGAATAACGAGCAGTACTTC

size: few
J: TRBJ2-7
length: 14
V: TRBV7-7
D: TRBD2
CDR3: CASSAGLGDYEQYF
DNA: TGTGCCAGCAGCGCGGGACTAGGGGACTACGAGCAGTACTTC

size: few
J: TRBJ1-5
length: 13
V: TRBV20-1
D: NA
CDR3: CSARDLGEQPQHF
DNA: TGCAGTGCTAGAGATCTGGGGGAGCAGCCCCAGCATTTT

size: NA
J: TRBJ2-5
length: 14
V: TRBV2
D: TRBD1
CDR3: CASNVQGSQGTQYF
DNA: TGTGCCAGCAATGTACAGGGGTCCCAAGGGACCCAGTACTTC

size: few
J: TRBJ2-5
length: 14
V: TRBV3-1
D: NA
CDR3: CASSQGEHQETQYF
DNA: TGTGCCAGCAGCCAAGGGGAGCACCAAGAGACCCAGTACTTC

size: few
J: TRBJ1-2
length: 14
V: TRBV24-1
D: NA
CDR3: CATSDLDSSYGYTF
DNA: TGTGCCACCAGTGATTTGGACAGCTCCTATGGCTACACCTTC

size: few
J: TRBJ2-1
length: 16
V: TRBV5-1
D: TRBD2
CDR3: CASSLVGAGGLDEQFF
DNA: TGCGCCAGCAGCCTGGTGGGAGCGGGGGGGCTCGATGAGCAGTTCTTC

size: NA
J: TRBJ2-7
length: 13
V: TRBV29-1
D: TRBD2
CDR3: CSVSSSGAFEQYF
DNA: TGCAGCGTTTCTTCCAGCGGGGCTTTCGAGCAGTACTTC

size: NA
J: TRBJ1-1
length: 13
V: TRBV7-3
D: TRBD1
CDR3: CASSLASGQEAFF
DNA: TGTGCCAGCAGCTTAGCTTCGGGACAGGAAGCTTTCTTT